Following are 14 T cell receptor beta chains from one sample sequenced in a study of blood T cell repertoires in COVID-19. The assay was immunoSEQ multiplex PCR, and TCRdb's table has in-frame clones only and misses some. The data show about 260,000 clones, around 89% seen once. The material sequenced was peripheral blood. The receptor source for this set is a woman aged 40-49 years with acute or convalescent COVID-19.

This clone was counted a single time. The chain combines TRBV4-1 with TRBJ2-1, with TRBD2 matching 12 bases. CDR1 MGHRA and CDR2 YSYEKL come from the germline V gene. V trimming: 0 bases; J trimming: 12 bases; junction bases outside the gene matches: 12. The CDR3 runs 17 residues. DNA of the CDR3: TGCGCCAGCAGCCAAGATCGTCGGGGACTAGCGGGCTCTCTGCAGTTCTTC. Encoded protein: CASSQDRRGLAGSLQFF.

The sample holds one count of this clone. This sequence joins TRBV10-3 and TRBJ1-6; 9 bases match TRBD1. J lost 9 bases, V lost 5 bases, and 14 bases had no gene match. This CDR3 has 17 amino acids. Germline V CDR1 and CDR2: ENHRY, SYGVKD. CDR3 nucleotides: TGTGCCATCAGTAGCAGGACAGGGGCGCCTTCAGGTTCACCCCTCCACTTT. It specifies CAISSRTGAPSGSPLHF.

The V and J genes are TRBV6-6 and TRBJ1-2, with 8 nucleotides matching TRBD1. Per germline, CDR1 MNHNY and CDR2 SVGAGI (reference sequence). V lost 5 bases to trimming and J lost 6 bases; unmatched junction nucleotides: 17. CDR3 length equals 17 residues. Here the CDR3 DNA reads TGTGCCAGCAGTCCTCACCACTTATCCGACAGGGGCCATGGCTACACCTTC. It codes for CASSPHHLSDRGHGYTF.

This chain connects TRBV5-6 to TRBJ2-5; D is possibly TRBD2 (5 bases). The CDR3 runs to 13 residues. The germline V gene has CDR1 SGHDT and CDR2 YYEEEE. V was trimmed by 4 bases and J by 2 bases, leaving 9 bases between them. The CDR3 loop reads CASSNRGQETQYF. The CDR3 nucleotides read TGTGCCAGCAGCAACCGGGGTCAAGAGACCCAGTACTTC. The whole variable domain, filled in from reference TRBV5-6 and TRBJ2-5, reads DAGVTQSPTHLIKTRGQQVTLRCSPKSGHDTVSWYQQALGQGPQFIFQYYEEEERQRGNFPDRFSGHQFPNYSSELNVNALLLGDSALYLCASSNRGQETQYFGPGTRLLVL.

The chain recombines TRBV7-8 with TRBJ1-1, with 10 bases fitting TRBD1. Trimming removed 0 bases from V and 0 bases from J; junction bases left unmatched: 4. In germline, CDR1 is SGHVS, CDR2 FQNEAQ. This CDR3 is built from 17 residues. DNA for the CDR3: TGTGCCAGCAGCTTAGCCGGGGACAGGGGATTGAACACTGAAGCTTTCTTT. Translating gives CASSLAGDRGLNTEAFF.

The chain couples TRBV12-3 or TRBV12-4 to TRBJ1-1; D possibly corresponds to TRBD1 (6 bases). The CDR3 is 13 residues long. V dropped 6 bases and J dropped 5 bases, with 13 bases sitting between them. Here the CDR3 DNA reads TGTGCCAGCAGCCGAACAGGGAGAACTGAAGCTTTCTTT. This sequence encodes CASSRTGRTEAFF.

The gene calls are TRBV3-1 (or the pseudogene TRBV3-2) and TRBJ1-5; D might be TRBD1 (5 bases). Germline V gene sequence: CDR1 LGHDT, CDR2 YNNKEL (reference sequence). CDR3 length: 14 residues. The germline V and J ends were trimmed by 0 bases and 4 bases, with 7 bases remaining between them. The CDR3: CASSQEGGNQPQHF. The DNA of the CDR3 is TGTGCCAGCAGCCAAGAGGGGGGGAATCAGCCCCAGCATTTT.

The chain recombines TRBV11-3 with TRBJ2-2; TRBD2 might be the D (6 bases). The CDR3 covers 14 residues. CDR1 is SGHNT, CDR2 YENEEA, per germline. Trimming took 3 bases from V and 3 from J, leaving 8 bases between them. In DNA, the CDR3 is TGTGCCAGCAGCTTCGGGGGATACACCGGGGAGCTGTTTTTT. Amino acids: CASSFGGYTGELFF.

The genes are TRBV9 and TRBJ2-3, with 10 positions matching TRBD2. The CDR3 has 17 amino acids. J gave up 0 bases and V 2 bases, and 6 bases lay outside the gene matches. Germline values: CDR1 SGDLS, CDR2 YYNGEE. CDR3 loop: CASSVSSGGSSTDTQYF. Here the CDR3 DNA reads TGTGCCAGCAGCGTGAGTAGCGGGGGGTCTAGCACAGATACGCAGTATTTT.

The chain has TRBV19 and TRBJ1-2; D is undetermined. Trimming removed 4 bases at V and 4 bases at J, with 10 bases between. Germline V gene lookup returns CDR1 LNHDA and CDR2 SQIVND (reference sequence). CDR3 length equals 13 residues. The CDR3 DNA reads TGTGCCAGTAGTAATGTGGCAGTCTATGGCTACACCTTC. Protein product: CASSNVAVYGYTF. The full variable domain, rest sourced from reference TRBV19 and TRBJ1-2, is DGGITQSPKYLFRKEGQNVTLSCEQNLNHDAMYWYRQDPGQGLRLIYYSQIVNDFQKGDIAEGYSVSREKKESFPLTVTSAQKNPTAFYLCASSNVAVYGYTFGSGTRLTVV.

The V call is TRBV29-1, the J call TRBJ1-3; D is perhaps TRBD1 (5 bases). V lost 6 bases to trimming and J lost 7 bases, with 16 bases between them. CDR3 length: 13 amino acids. CDR1 SQVTM and CDR2 ANQGSEA come from the germline V gene. The CDR3 spells CSVLGGADNTIYF. The CDR3 DNA is TGCAGCGTCTTGGGAGGGGCAGATAACACCATATATTTT.

The rearrangement uses TRBV24-1 and TRBJ1-2; possibly TRBD1 for D (6 bases). This CDR3 is 12 amino acids long. Germline V lookup: CDR1 KGHDR, CDR2 SFDVKD. Trimming cost V 4 bases and J 6 bases, with 8 bases left between them. The CDR3 DNA is TGTGCCACCAGTGACAGGGGAAATGGCTACACCTTC. Its protein product is CATSDRGNGYTF.

The chain combines TRBV5-1 with TRBJ1-3; 7 nucleotides agree with TRBD1. The CDR3 runs to 15 residues. The germline V gene has CDR1 SGHRS and CDR2 YFSETQ. The V and J ends lost 4 bases and 4 bases, in that order; junction bases with no gene match: 8. The CDR3: CASSRQGSGGNTIYF. CDR3 DNA: TGCGCCAGCAGCCGACAGGGATCGGGCGGAAACACCATATATTTT.

CDR3 sequence: CASSRTENQPQHF. Here the CDR3 DNA reads TGTGCCAGCAGTCGGACAGAAAATCAGCCCCAGCATTTT. This rearrangement joins TRBV6-5 to TRBJ1-5, with D possibly being TRBD1 (6 bases). Per germline, CDR1 MNHEY and CDR2 SVGAGI. This CDR3 has 13 amino acids. Trimming left V 5 bases short and J 4 bases short, with 9 bases between.